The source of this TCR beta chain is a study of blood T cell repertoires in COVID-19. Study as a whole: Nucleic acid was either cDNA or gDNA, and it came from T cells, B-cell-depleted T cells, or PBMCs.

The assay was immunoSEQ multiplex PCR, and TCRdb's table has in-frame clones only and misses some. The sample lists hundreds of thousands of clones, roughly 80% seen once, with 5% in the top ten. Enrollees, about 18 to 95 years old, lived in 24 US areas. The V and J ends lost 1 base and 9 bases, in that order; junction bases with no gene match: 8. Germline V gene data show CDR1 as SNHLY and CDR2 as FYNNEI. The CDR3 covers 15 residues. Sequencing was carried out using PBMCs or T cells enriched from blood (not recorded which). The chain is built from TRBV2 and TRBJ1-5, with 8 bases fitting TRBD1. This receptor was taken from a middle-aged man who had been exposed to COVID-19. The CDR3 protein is CASSEGQGALGPQHF. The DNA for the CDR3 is TGTGCCAGCAGTGAAGGCCAGGGGGCCCTGGGGCCCCAGCATTTT.